One and the same sample provided the 10 T cell receptor beta chains below, sequenced in a study of neoadjuvant anti-PD-1 for oral cavity cancer (TCRdb year 2021). The method was the immunoSEQ multiplex PCR assay. The source is immuneACCESS, and TCRdb retained only in-frame sequences with V and J called. Part of the clones is not carried over; for the studies checked, unresolved V genes explain less than half of this, and the remainder is unexplained. The sample table records 6,000 to 8,500 clones; 62% of these occur just once. The top ten clones comprise around 3.5% of the sample. The meaning of the sample's time point label: after neoadjuvant nivolumab, at surgical resection. The material was PBMCs, obtained after nivolumab (anti-PD-1) treatment. The source of these receptors is a person aged 35-79 years with oral cavity squamous cell carcinoma.

This chain uses TRBV5-1 with TRBJ2-5; 10 bases map to TRBD1. V shed 1 base and J 2 bases; nucleotides not matched to a gene: 2. This CDR3 comprises 15 residues. CDR1 and CDR2 from the germline V gene are SGHRS and YFSETQ. The CDR3 protein is CASSLWTGGQETQYF. In DNA form, the CDR3 reads TGCGCCAGCAGCTTGTGGACAGGGGGTCAAGAGACCCAGTACTTC.

This rearrangement joins TRBV7-9 to TRBJ1-4; tentatively, D is TRBD1 (5 bases). CDR3 length: 14 amino acids. CDR1 is SEHNR, CDR2 FQNEAQ, per germline (reference sequence). V lost 0 bases, J lost 6 bases, and 8 bases lay in between. The chain's CDR3 is CASSLAWGDEKLFF. As DNA, the CDR3 is TGTGCCAGCAGCTTAGCATGGGGGGATGAAAAACTGTTTTTT.

J is TRBJ2-1 and V is TRBV28; 10 positions match TRBD2. CDR1 is MDHEN and CDR2 is SYDVKM in the germline V gene. V shed 4 bases, J shed 8 bases, and the junction held 11 bases outside the gene matches. CDR3 length: 16 residues. CDR3 coding DNA: TGTGCCAGCAGTTCAGCGACTAGCGGGTTTTTGGATGAGCAGTTCTTC. Translating gives CASSSATSGFLDEQFF.

V is TRBV6-1 and J is TRBJ1-6; D gene ambiguous. Germline-derived CDR1 and CDR2 are MNHNS and SASEGT. The V end lost 1 base, the J end lost 4 bases, and 2 bases lay between the germline ends. This CDR3 has 13 amino acids. CDR3 sequence (DNA): TGTGCCAGCAGTGAAGGGTATAATTCACCCCTCCACTTT. Its protein product is CASSEGYNSPLHF.

J is TRBJ1-6 and V is TRBV5-1; D may be TRBD1 (6 bases). The CDR3 loop spans 16 amino acids. Trimming stripped 6 bases from V and 8 bases from J, with 21 bases between. Germline assignment: CDR1 SGHRS and CDR2 YFSETQ. The CDR3 nucleotides are TGCGCCAGCACTCTTTCAGGTCGGGGGGCTGATTCACCCCTCCACTTT. Protein: CASTLSGRGADSPLHF.

V gene TRBV6-1 combines with J gene TRBJ2-3; 8 positions match TRBD1. The germline CDR1 and CDR2 sequences are MNHNS and SASEGT. V was clipped by 6 bases and J by 15 bases; unmatched bases: 5. The CDR3 covers 10 residues. DNA for the CDR3: TGTGCCAGCAGAGGGGACAGGCAATATTTT. Translation gives CASRGDRQYF.

The rearrangement links TRBV7-9 to TRBJ2-5; D uncertain. CDR3 length: 12 residues. Germline CDR1 reads SEHNR; CDR2 reads FQNEAQ (reference sequence). V lost 5 bases and J 4 bases, leaving 8 bases between the germline ends. Written as DNA, the CDR3 is TGTGCCAGCAGCCCTACGCCAGAGACCCAGTACTTC. Translating gives CASSPTPETQYF.

The chain recombines TRBV9 with TRBJ2-3, with D maybe TRBD2 (5 bases). The CDR3 covers 13 residues. V gave up 0 bases and J gave up 4 bases, with 6 bases separating them. Germline CDR1 and CDR2: SGDLS and YYNGEE. In DNA form, the CDR3 reads TGTGCCAGCAGCGTAGGAGGGTCAGATACGCAGTATTTT. It translates to CASSVGGSDTQYF.

This clone occurred once. The rearrangement uses TRBV5-8 and TRBJ2-3; D unclear. This CDR3 is built from 16 residues. The V end was cut by 3 bases, the J end by 0 bases, with 14 bases between. Germline V gene lookup returns CDR1 SGHTS and CDR2 YDEGEE. The CDR3 spells CASSYGAGPSTDTQYF. The DNA of the CDR3 is TGTGCCAGCAGCTACGGAGCAGGTCCTAGCACAGATACGCAGTATTTT.

This clone was observed a handful of times. The rearrangement links TRBV5-5 to TRBJ2-7; D gene unclear. Germline V gene data show CDR1 as SGHKS and CDR2 as YYEKEE (reference sequence). This CDR3 is 13 amino acids long. The ends were cut back, 0 bases at V and 3 bases at J, with 7 bases in the middle. The CDR3 DNA follows: TGTGCCAGCAGCTTGGACAAGCGCTACGAGCAGTACTTC. Protein sequence: CASSLDKRYEQYF.